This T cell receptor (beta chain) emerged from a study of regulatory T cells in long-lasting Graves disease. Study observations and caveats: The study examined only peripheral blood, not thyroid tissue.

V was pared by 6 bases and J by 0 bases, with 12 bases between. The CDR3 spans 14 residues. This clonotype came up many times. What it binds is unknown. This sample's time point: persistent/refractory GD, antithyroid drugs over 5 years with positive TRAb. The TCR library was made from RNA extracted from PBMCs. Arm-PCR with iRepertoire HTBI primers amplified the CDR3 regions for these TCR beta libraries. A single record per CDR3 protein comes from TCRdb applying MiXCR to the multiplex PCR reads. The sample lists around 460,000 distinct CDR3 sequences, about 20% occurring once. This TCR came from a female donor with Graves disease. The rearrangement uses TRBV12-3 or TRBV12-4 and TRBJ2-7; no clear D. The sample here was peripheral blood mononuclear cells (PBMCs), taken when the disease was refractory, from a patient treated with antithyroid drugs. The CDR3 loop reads CASSPSPSSYEQYF. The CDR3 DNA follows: TGTGCCAGCAGCCCCTCCCCGAGCTCCTACGAGCAGTACTTC.